Below, 25 T cell receptor beta chains from the same sample are listed, as sequenced in a study of T cell responses to AZD1222 COVID-19 vaccine (dated by TCRdb to the early 2020s). Libraries were built with the immunoSEQ multiplex PCR assay. The source is immuneACCESS, and TCRdb retained only in-frame sequences with V and J called. Part of the clones is not carried over; for the studies checked, unresolved V genes explain less than half of this, and the remainder is unexplained. For this sample the table gives 100,000 to 150,000 clones, of which 89% were detected only once. Jointly, the top ten make up less than 2% of the sample. The time point label on this specimen signifies: baseline before first vaccination. The sequencing here drew on peripheral blood, taken on day 0 of AZD1222 vaccination. The receptors were sampled from an adult in good health.

The chain couples TRBV27 to TRBJ2-5; D is uncertain. The CDR3 extends over 13 amino acids. Trimming removed 3 bases from V and 0 bases from J, with 5 bases in between. Germline values: CDR1 MNHEY, CDR2 SMNVEV (reference sequence). In DNA form, the CDR3 reads TGTGCCAGCAGTTTTGGACACCAAGAGACCCAGTACTTC. It encodes CASSFGHQETQYF.

The V and J genes are TRBV18 and TRBJ2-6, with 8 bases aligning to TRBD2. V lost 2 bases to trimming and J lost 2 bases; unmatched junction nucleotides: 8. The CDR3 has 18 residues. Germline V gives CDR1 KGHSH, CDR2 LQKENI. CDR3 in amino acids: CASSPSRGGVAGANVLTF. As DNA, the CDR3 is TGTGCCAGCTCACCAAGCCGGGGGGGAGTGGCTGGGGCCAACGTCCTGACTTTC.

The V gene is TRBV10-3, the J gene TRBJ2-5; weak D call: TRBD2 (6 bases). CDR3 length equals 14 residues. V was pared by 6 bases and J by 7 bases, with 18 bases between. Germline V gene lookup returns CDR1 ENHRY and CDR2 SYGVKD. The CDR3 here is CAISALGEGGTQYF. CDR3 in DNA: TGTGCCATCAGCGCTCTGGGTGAGGGAGGGACCCAGTACTTC.

The sample holds one count of this clone. V and J are TRBV20-1 and TRBJ1-2, with D unresolved. This CDR3 is 10 amino acids long. Trimming pared 5 bases from V and 8 bases from J, leaving 9 bases between. Germline lookup yields CDR1 DFQATT and CDR2 SNEGSKA (reference sequence). The CDR3 here is CSAAQEGYTF. Written as DNA, the CDR3 is TGCAGTGCTGCTCAGGAAGGCTACACCTTC.

This clone was recorded once. V is TRBV7-8 and J is TRBJ2-5; D uncertain. V shed 3 bases and J shed 12 bases, with 11 bases lying between them. Germline lookup yields CDR1 SGHVS and CDR2 FQNEAQ. The CDR3 totals 11 residues. The CDR3 DNA reads as TGTGCCAGCAGCTTCAGCAGGCCAAAGTACTTC. This translates into CASSFSRPKYF.

In its sample, this clone was seen once. This chain joins TRBV5-4 and TRBJ2-1; D remains unclear. Germline CDR1 reads SGHNT; CDR2 reads YYREEE (reference sequence). The CDR3 consists of 15 residues. Trimming took 0 bases from V and 0 from J, leaving 7 bases between them. The CDR3 DNA sequence: TGTGCCAGCAGCTTGGCCCCGACCTCCTACAATGAGCAGTTCTTC. This codes for CASSLAPTSYNEQFF.

This chain connects TRBV4-3 to TRBJ1-2; 9 bases match TRBD1. The CDR3 has 15 amino acids. CDR1 is LGHNA and CDR2 is YSLEER in the germline V gene. Unmatched junction bases numbered 4, after V lost 1 base and J lost 4 bases. CDR3 bases: TGCGCCAGCAGCCAAGCGGGACAGGGTTTCTATGGCTACACCTTC. This encodes CASSQAGQGFYGYTF.

This chain connects TRBV2 to TRBJ2-5, with D perhaps TRBD2 (6 bases). The CDR3 has 12 amino acids. Germline V lookup: CDR1 SNHLY, CDR2 FYNNEI. With 3 bases removed from V and 4 bases from J, the gap between germline ends came to 6 bases. The CDR3 sequence is CASSERGETQYF. Written as DNA, the CDR3 is TGTGCCAGCAGTGAGCGGGGAGAGACCCAGTACTTC. Full variable domain (missing parts from reference TRBV2 and TRBJ2-5): EPEVTQTPSHQVTQMGQEVILRCVPISNHLYFYWYRQILGQKVEFLVSFYNNEISEKSEIFDDQFSVERPDGSNFTLKIRSTKLEDSAMYFCASSERGETQYFGPGTRLLVL.

V is TRBV11-1 and J is TRBJ2-3, with a tentative D call TRBD2 (6 bases). Trimming cost V 1 base and J 3 bases, with 11 bases left between them. The CDR3 covers 15 residues. Germline loops: CDR1 SGHAT, CDR2 FQDESV (reference sequence). The CDR3 loop reads CASSLGWRGTDTQYF. DNA of the CDR3: TGTGCCAGCAGCTTAGGGTGGCGGGGAACAGATACGCAGTATTTT.

This chain uses TRBV19 with TRBJ1-5; 10 bases are shared with TRBD1. V lost 4 bases to trimming and J lost 0 bases; unmatched junction nucleotides: 6. There are 17 residues in the CDR3. CDR1 is LNHDA and CDR2 is SQIVND in the germline V gene (reference sequence). CDR3: CASSRDRGPYSNQPQHF. The CDR3 bases are TGTGCCAGTAGTAGGGACAGGGGTCCTTATAGCAATCAGCCCCAGCATTTT.

The rearrangement links TRBV6-4 to TRBJ2-7; 9 positions match TRBD1. Trimming at V came to 3 bases and at J to 3 bases, leaving 6 bases not matched to a gene. The CDR3 loop spans 15 amino acids. Germline loops: CDR1 MRHNA, CDR2 SNTAGT. The chain's CDR3 is CASSEQQGANYEQYF. The DNA for the CDR3 is TGTGCCAGCAGTGAGCAACAGGGGGCCAACTACGAGCAGTACTTC.

The chain links TRBV6-2 or TRBV6-3 to TRBJ2-5; possibly TRBD1 for D (6 bases). This CDR3 contains 11 residues. Trimming left V 6 bases short and J 5 bases short, with 7 bases between. The germline CDR1 and CDR2 sequences are MNHEY and SVGEGT. The CDR3 loop reads CASSQGETQYF. In DNA, the CDR3 is TGTGCCAGCAGCCAGGGGGAGACCCAGTACTTC.

V is TRBV19 and J is TRBJ1-5, with D unresolved. The CDR3 covers 18 residues. Trimming removed 5 bases from V and 0 bases from J, with 20 bases in between. CDR1 LNHDA and CDR2 SQIVND come from the germline V gene (reference sequence). The CDR3 nucleotides read TGTGCCAGTAGTTTGCTTTCTCGGGGTTCTTATAGCAATCAGCCCCAGCATTTT. Amino acid sequence: CASSLLSRGSYSNQPQHF.

V is TRBV7-2 and J is TRBJ2-7, with TRBD1 identical over 9 bases. The V segment lost 5 bases and the J segment 4 bases; nucleotides outside the gene matches: 9. The CDR3 length is 15 residues. Germline CDR1 reads SGHTA; CDR2 reads FQGNSA. The CDR3 loop reads CASSRVEGQGYEQYF. CDR3 in DNA: TGTGCCAGCAGCCGCGTGGAGGGACAGGGATACGAGCAGTACTTC.

The chain recombines TRBV7-3 with TRBJ2-3; 9 bases are a match to TRBD2. The V and J ends lost 2 bases and 4 bases, in that order; junction bases with no gene match: 7. The CDR3 has 16 amino acids. Germline V gene lookup returns CDR1 SGHTA and CDR2 FQGTGA. CDR3 region: CASSLVLAGAADTQYF. The CDR3 region has the DNA TGTGCCAGCAGCTTAGTATTAGCGGGAGCGGCAGATACGCAGTATTTT.

In this sample, this clone turned up once. This chain connects TRBV27 to TRBJ1-4; tentative D call: TRBD1 (6 bases). CDR3 size: 12 residues. Trimming cost V 6 bases and J 8 bases, with 10 bases left between them. Germline V CDR1 and CDR2: MNHEY, SMNVEV (reference sequence). The DNA for the CDR3 is TGTGCCAGCAGCGGACAGAGGGAAAAACTGTTTTTT. This translates into CASSGQREKLFF.

This clone was picked up one time. The V and J genes are TRBV5-5 and TRBJ1-2; a weak D match, TRBD1 (5 bases). Germline CDR1 and CDR2: SGHKS and YYEKEE (reference sequence). V shed 5 bases and J shed 8 bases, with 22 bases lying between them. The CDR3 is 15 amino acids. CDR3 residues: CASRNAGSRAGGYTF. In DNA form, the CDR3 reads TGTGCCAGCAGAAATGCGGGGAGCAGGGCGGGCGGCTACACCTTC.

The CDR3 bases are TGCGCCAGCAGCCCAGGGGGCGGTCGCTCCTACGAGCAGTACTTC. This encodes CASSPGGGRSYEQYF. This chain joins TRBV4-1 and TRBJ2-7, with 8 bases aligning to TRBD1. The junction had 5 bases not matched to a gene; V was cut back by 4 bases and J by 0 bases. Germline V CDR1 and CDR2: MGHRA, YSYEKL. CDR3 length: 15 residues.

The V and J genes are TRBV30 and TRBJ2-1; 8 positions match TRBD2. The CDR3 spans 14 residues. Germline CDR1 GTSNPN, CDR2 SVGIG (reference sequence). J lost 6 bases, V lost 7 bases, and 11 bases had no gene match. CDR3 sequence reads: CAFVVAGWGNEQFF. CDR3 coding DNA: TGTGCCTTCGTGGTAGCGGGGTGGGGCAATGAGCAGTTCTTC.

Of note for this clone: A read error may produce the germline difference seen at one junction end. CDR3 sequence (DNA): TGTGCTAGCAGCGACGGGACAGGGATAGATACGCAGTATTTT. Translation: CASSDGTGIDTQYF. The chain uses TRBV7-7 and TRBJ2-3, with 9 bases aligning to TRBD1. CDR1 is SSHAT and CDR2 is FNYEAQ in the germline V gene (reference sequence). This CDR3 is built from 14 residues.

This clone was recorded once. The chain joins TRBV3-1 (or the pseudogene TRBV3-2) to TRBJ2-7; D may be TRBD1 or TRBD2 (6 bases each). Germline V gene data show CDR1 as LGHDT and CDR2 as YNNKEL (reference sequence). There are 14 residues in the CDR3. V lost 3 bases, J lost 0 bases, and 9 bases lay in between. The CDR3 region has the DNA TGTGCCAGCAGCCAGGGGGGCGGCTCCTACGAGCAGTACTTC. Its protein is CASSQGGGSYEQYF.

The rearrangement links TRBV5-1 to TRBJ1-6; D remains ambiguous. V lost 1 base and J 5 bases, leaving 10 bases between the germline ends. This CDR3 spans 15 amino acids. Germline values: CDR1 SGHRS, CDR2 YFSETQ. This chain's CDR3 is CASSLSGFDNSPLHF. As DNA, the CDR3 is TGCGCCAGCAGCTTGTCCGGGTTCGATAATTCACCCCTCCACTTT.

The rearrangement joins TRBV4-2 to TRBJ2-7; 10 nucleotides match TRBD2. This CDR3 has 16 residues. V shed 3 bases, J shed 3 bases, and the junction held 8 bases outside the gene matches. Germline loops: CDR1 LGHNA, CDR2 YNFKEQ. The CDR3: CASSQEPSGSVYEQYF. Written as DNA, the CDR3 is TGTGCCAGCAGCCAGGAACCTAGCGGGAGTGTCTACGAGCAGTACTTC.

The chain uses TRBV27 and TRBJ2-7; TRBD1 might be the D (5 bases). This CDR3 spans 16 amino acids. The germline V gene has CDR1 MNHEY and CDR2 SMNVEV (reference sequence). V gave up 4 bases and J gave up 4 bases, with 20 bases separating them. In DNA form, the CDR3 reads TGTGCCAGCAGTTCCCAGGGTGGGTGGGCGAGATACGAGCAGTACTTC. Protein: CASSSQGGWARYEQYF.

The chain joins TRBV6-5 to TRBJ1-1, with TRBD1 matching 10 bases. The CDR3 length is 14 residues. J lost 3 bases, V lost 5 bases, and 3 bases had no gene match. Germline CDR1 is MNHEY and CDR2 is SVGAGI. The CDR3 nucleotides are TGTGCCAGCAGTATGGACAGGGGGGACACTGAAGCTTTCTTT. Translation gives CASSMDRGDTEAFF.